This T cell receptor beta chain was sequenced in a study of OX40 agonist ivuxolimab in advanced cancers. The assay was immunoSEQ multiplex PCR, and TCRdb's table has in-frame clones only and misses some. Of about 80,000 clones in the sample, 65% to 90% were seen once. The V gene's germline CDR1 is SNHLY and CDR2 FYNNEI. CDR3 length: 14 residues. The V gene end was trimmed by 6 bases and the J gene end by 2 bases; junction bases not matched to a gene: 2. The sequencing here drew on CD4+ or CD8+ T cells sorted from blood, taken in a trial of the OX40 agonist ivuxolimab. The sequence came from an adult with an advanced solid tumor such as melanoma, head and neck, liver or kidney cancer. The rearrangement joins TRBV2 to TRBJ2-1; TRBD1 agrees at 9 bases. The CDR3 spells CASSGQGTYNEQFF. DNA of the CDR3: TGTGCCAGCAGCGGACAGGGGACCTACAATGAGCAGTTCTTC.